Given below is one TCR beta chain in context. The target antigen is unknown. The data derive from a study of naive and memory T cell subsets. Study-wide results and caveats: Over 95% of naive TCR sequences appeared only once after error correction, unlike memory subsets. Expression changes during T cell differentiation may affect RNA-based TCR counts.

The beta constant-region primer was an equimolar mix of two oligonucleotides covering TRBC1 and TRBC2. The ligated cDNA underwent four PCR rounds using SP2 and nested alpha and beta constant-region primers. TCRdb reanalysed the UMI-ligation and nested PCR reads using MiXCR and keeps one entry per CDR3 protein. The data hold 100,000 to 150,000 distinct CDR3 sequences, with 35% to 45% observed a single time. This CDR3 comprises 14 residues. Trimming removed 3 bases at V and 10 bases at J, with 18 bases between. Germline V gene lookup returns CDR1 SGHTA and CDR2 FQGNSA. The specimen sequenced was central memory CD4+ T cells from blood. The J gene is TRBJ1-2, the V gene TRBV7-2; a weak D match, TRBD1 (6 bases). The sequence was collected from a human donor in good health. The CDR3 DNA is TGTGCCAGCAGCTTCGGACAGCGGGATATCTCCTACACCTTC. Residues: CASSFGQRDISYTF.